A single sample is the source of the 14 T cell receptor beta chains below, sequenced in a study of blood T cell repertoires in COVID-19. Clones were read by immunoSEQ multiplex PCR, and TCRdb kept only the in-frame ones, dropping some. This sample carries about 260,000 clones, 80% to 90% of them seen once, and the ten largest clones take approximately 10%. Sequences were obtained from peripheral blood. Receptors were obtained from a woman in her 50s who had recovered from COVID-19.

The CDR3 protein is CASSSSGERSTGELFF. Written as DNA, the CDR3 is TGCGCCAGCAGCTCCTCGGGGGAGAGAAGCACCGGGGAGCTGTTTTTT. This rearrangement joins TRBV5-1 to TRBJ2-2; weak D call: TRBD2 (6 bases). Deletions cut 3 bases from V and 4 bases from J, with 16 bases between. Germline values: CDR1 SGHRS, CDR2 YFSETQ. The CDR3 has 16 amino acids.

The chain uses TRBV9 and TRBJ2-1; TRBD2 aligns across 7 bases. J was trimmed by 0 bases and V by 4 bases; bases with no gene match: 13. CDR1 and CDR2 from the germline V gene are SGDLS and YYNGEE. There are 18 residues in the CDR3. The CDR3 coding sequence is TGTGCCAGCAGCCCCCTAGTTATAGCGGGCAGCTCCTACAATGAGCAGTTCTTC. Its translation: CASSPLVIAGSSYNEQFF. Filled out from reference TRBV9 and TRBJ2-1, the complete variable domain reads DSGVTQTPKHLITATGQRVTLRCSPRSGDLSVYWYQQSLDQGLQFLIQYYNGEERAKGNILERFSAQQFPDLHSELNLSSLELGDSALYFCASSPLVIAGSSYNEQFFGPGTRLTVL.

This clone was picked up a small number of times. The CDR3 reads CASSLGGGDSPLHF. CDR3 DNA sequence: TGCGCCAGCAGCTTGGGAGGAGGCGATTCACCCCTCCACTTT. V gene TRBV5-1 combines with J gene TRBJ1-6; D not certain. The CDR3 is 14 amino acids. CDR1 is SGHRS and CDR2 is YFSETQ in the germline V gene. V lost 0 bases, J lost 8 bases, and 9 bases lay in between.

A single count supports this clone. The CDR3 DNA sequence: TGCGCCAGCAGCTTGGCGGCGGTCCCCACAGATACGCAGTATTTT. Protein product: CASSLAAVPTDTQYF. The V gene is TRBV5-1, the J gene TRBJ2-3, with D hard to call. The CDR3 runs 15 residues. Germline CDR1 SGHRS, CDR2 YFSETQ. Trimming shortened V by 0 bases and J by 2 bases, and 10 bases separated the two germline ends.

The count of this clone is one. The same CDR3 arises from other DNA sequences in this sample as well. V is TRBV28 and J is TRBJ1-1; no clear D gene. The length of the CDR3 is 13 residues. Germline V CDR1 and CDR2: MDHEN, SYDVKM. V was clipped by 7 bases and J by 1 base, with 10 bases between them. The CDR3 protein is CASIVPGNTEAFF. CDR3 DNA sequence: TGTGCCAGCATCGTGCCCGGGAACACTGAAGCTTTCTTT. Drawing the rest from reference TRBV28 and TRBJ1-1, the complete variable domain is DVKVTQSSRYLVKRTGEKVFLECVQDMDHENMFWYRQDPGLGLRLIYFSYDVKMKEKGDIPEGYSVSREKKERFSLILESASTNQTSMYLCASIVPGNTEAFFGQGTRLTVV.

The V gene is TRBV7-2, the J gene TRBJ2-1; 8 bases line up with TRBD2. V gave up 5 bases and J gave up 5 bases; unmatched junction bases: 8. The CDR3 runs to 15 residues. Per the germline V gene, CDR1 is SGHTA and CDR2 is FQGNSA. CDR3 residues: CASSPRLAGNNEQFF. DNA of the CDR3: TGTGCCAGCAGCCCTCGCCTAGCGGGCAACAATGAGCAGTTCTTC.

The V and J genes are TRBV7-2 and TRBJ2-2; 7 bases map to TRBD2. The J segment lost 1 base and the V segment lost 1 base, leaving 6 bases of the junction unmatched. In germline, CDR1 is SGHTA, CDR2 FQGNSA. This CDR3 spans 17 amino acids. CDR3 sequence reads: CASSLDHASGNTGELFF. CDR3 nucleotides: TGTGCCAGCAGCTTAGATCATGCTAGCGGGAACACCGGGGAGCTGTTTTTT.

The CDR3 protein is CASSPQVGSGQYF. CDR3 nucleotide sequence: TGTGCCAGCAGCCCCCAGGTCGGTAGTGGGCAGTACTTC. V usage is TRBV14 and J usage is TRBJ2-7; D unclear. Germline values: CDR1 SGHDN, CDR2 FVKESK. This CDR3 has 13 amino acids. With 4 bases removed from V and 9 bases from J, the gap between germline ends came to 16 bases.

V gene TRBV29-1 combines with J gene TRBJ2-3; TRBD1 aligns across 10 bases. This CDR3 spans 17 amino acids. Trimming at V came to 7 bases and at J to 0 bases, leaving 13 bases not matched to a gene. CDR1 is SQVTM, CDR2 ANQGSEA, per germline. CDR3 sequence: CSAPLTGGKWSTDTQYF. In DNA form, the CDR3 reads TGCAGCGCCCCTTTGACAGGGGGCAAGTGGAGCACAGATACGCAGTATTTT.

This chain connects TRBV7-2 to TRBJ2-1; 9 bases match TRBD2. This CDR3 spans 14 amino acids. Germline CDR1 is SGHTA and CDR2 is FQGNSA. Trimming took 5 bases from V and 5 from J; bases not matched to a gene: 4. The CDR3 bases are TGTGCCAGCAGCACGACTAGCGGAGACAATGAGCAGTTCTTC. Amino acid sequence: CASSTTSGDNEQFF.

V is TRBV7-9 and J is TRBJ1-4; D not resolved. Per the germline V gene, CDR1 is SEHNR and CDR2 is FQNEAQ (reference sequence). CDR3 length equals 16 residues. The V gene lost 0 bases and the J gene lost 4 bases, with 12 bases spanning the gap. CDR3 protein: CASSLAGREINEKLFF. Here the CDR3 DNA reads TGTGCCAGCAGCTTAGCTGGTCGGGAAATTAATGAAAAACTGTTTTTT. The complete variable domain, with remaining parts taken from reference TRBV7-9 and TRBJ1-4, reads DTGVSQNPRHKITKRGQNVTFRCDPISEHNRLYWYRQTLGQGPEFLTYFQNEAQLEKSRLLSDRFSAERPKGSFSTLEIQRTEQGDSAMYLCASSLAGREINEKLFFGSGTQLSVL.

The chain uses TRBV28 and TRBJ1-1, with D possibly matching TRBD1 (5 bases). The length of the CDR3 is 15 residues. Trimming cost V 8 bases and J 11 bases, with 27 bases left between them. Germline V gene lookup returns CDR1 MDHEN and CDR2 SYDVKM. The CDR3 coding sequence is TGTGCCAGCTGGCCCCAGGGCGGGGCCCCCCGTCGGGCTTTCTTT. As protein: CASWPQGGAPRRAFF.

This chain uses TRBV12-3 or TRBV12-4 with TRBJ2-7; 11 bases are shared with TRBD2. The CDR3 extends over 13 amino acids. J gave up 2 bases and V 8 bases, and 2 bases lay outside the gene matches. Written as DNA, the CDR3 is TGTGCCAGCGGGACTAGCGGAACCTACGAGCAGTACTTC. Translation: CASGTSGTYEQYF.

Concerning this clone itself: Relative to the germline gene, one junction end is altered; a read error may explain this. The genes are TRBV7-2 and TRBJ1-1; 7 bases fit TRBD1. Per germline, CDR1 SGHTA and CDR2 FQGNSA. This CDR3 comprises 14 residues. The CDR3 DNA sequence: TGTGCCAGCAGCTTAGCGCCACAGGGGACCGACTTCAGCTTT. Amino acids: CASSLAPQGTDFSF.